The source of this T cell receptor (beta chain) is a study of cytomegalovirus exposure and HLA in healthy donors. Concerning this clone: What it binds is unknown.

The data were produced by immunoSEQ multiplex PCR, yet TCRdb's version contains in-frame clones alone and is incomplete. The repertoire has hundreds of thousands of clones, 90% of them found once; the top ten carry 2.5% to 3.5%. The length of the CDR3 is 12 residues. Between the trimmed V and J ends, which lost 5 bases and 7 bases, there was a span of 11 bases. Germline lookup yields CDR1 MNHNS and CDR2 SASEGT. Whole-study findings and limits: Cytomegalovirus-associated status was assigned to 164 TCR beta chains.

The sample consisted of PBMCs. This receptor was obtained from a woman in her thirties in good health and CMV-seronegative. The V call is TRBV6-1, the J call TRBJ1-1, with D tentatively TRBD1 (6 bases). In nucleotides, the CDR3 is TGTGCCAGCAGTAGAGGGGGGGGTGAAGCTTTCTTT. Protein: CASSRGGGEAFF.